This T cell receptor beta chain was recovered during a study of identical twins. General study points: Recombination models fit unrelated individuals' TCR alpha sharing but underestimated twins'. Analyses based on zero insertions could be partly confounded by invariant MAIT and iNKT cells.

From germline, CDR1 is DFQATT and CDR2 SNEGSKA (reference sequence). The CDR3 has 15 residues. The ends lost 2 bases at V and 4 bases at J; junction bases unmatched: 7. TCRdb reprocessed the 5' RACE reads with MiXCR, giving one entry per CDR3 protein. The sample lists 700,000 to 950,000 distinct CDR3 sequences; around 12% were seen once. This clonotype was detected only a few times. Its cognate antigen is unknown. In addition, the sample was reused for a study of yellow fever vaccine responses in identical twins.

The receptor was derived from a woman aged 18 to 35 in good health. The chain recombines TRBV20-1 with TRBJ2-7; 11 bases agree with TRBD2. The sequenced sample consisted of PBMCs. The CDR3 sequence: CSARNSGRVYYEQYF. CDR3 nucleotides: TGCAGTGCTAGAAATAGCGGGAGGGTGTATTACGAGCAGTACTTC.